These 14 T cell receptor beta chains came from one sample sequenced in a study of CD8 T cells in Susac syndrome. RNA in amounts of roughly 0.5 to 1 ug was reverse transcribed with random hexamers. TCRdb redid the calling of the immunoSEQ multiplex PCR reads with MiXCR, one entry per CDR3 protein. The sample includes 150,000 to 160,000 distinct CDR3 sequences, about 95% of them seen just once. The sequencing input was CD4+ T cells from PBMCs. These receptor sequences come from a human donor with Susac syndrome.

This clonotype was recorded once. CDR3 coding DNA: TGCAGTGCTAGAGATAAGAGGGCCCCGAACACCGGGGAGCTGTTTTTT. Protein sequence: CSARDKRAPNTGELFF. The genes are TRBV20-1 and TRBJ2-2; tentative D call: TRBD2 (5 bases). Germline CDR1 and CDR2: DFQATT and SNEGSKA (reference sequence). The CDR3 length is 16 residues. V gave up 0 bases and J gave up 0 bases, with 11 bases separating them.

The chain is built from TRBV7-9 and TRBJ2-5, with no clear D. Germline V gene sequence: CDR1 SEHNR, CDR2 FQNEAQ (reference sequence). V shed 7 bases and J shed 1 base, with 10 bases lying between them. CDR3 length: 13 amino acids. CDR3 sequence reads: CASTPVTQETQYF. Written as DNA, the CDR3 is TGTGCCAGCACCCCTGTGACCCAAGAGACCCAGTACTTC.

The genes are TRBV20-1 and TRBJ1-6; D call uncertain. Trimming removed 1 base from V and 7 bases from J, with 20 bases in between. Looked up from germline, CDR1 is DFQATT and CDR2 is SNEGSKA (reference sequence). The length of the CDR3 is 17 residues. The CDR3 reads CSARAPGPPSGNSPLHF. In DNA, the CDR3 is TGCAGTGCTAGAGCTCCAGGACCCCCATCGGGAAATTCACCCCTCCACTTT.

The chain has TRBV5-1 and TRBJ2-3; no clear D gene. The CDR3 runs to 12 residues. Germline assignment: CDR1 SGHRS and CDR2 YFSETQ. V shed 1 base and J shed 10 bases, with 10 bases lying between them. The CDR3 here is CASSLTPPSQYF. CDR3 nucleotides: TGCGCCAGCAGCTTGACACCGCCATCGCAGTATTTT.

The CDR3 region is CASSAPQGKGEYGYTF. The CDR3 region has the DNA TGTGCCAGCAGCGCCCCGCAAGGGAAGGGAGAGTATGGCTACACCTTC. The chain has TRBV3-1 and TRBJ1-2; D ambiguous. This CDR3 comprises 16 residues. The germline CDR1 and CDR2 sequences are LGHDT and YNNKEL (reference sequence). Trimming cost V 5 bases and J 5 bases, with 21 bases left between them.

The chain combines TRBV5-4 with TRBJ2-5; 8 bases line up with TRBD2. The CDR3 contains 15 residues. The germline V gene encodes CDR1 SGHNT and CDR2 YYREEE (reference sequence). V lost 3 bases, J lost 5 bases, and 9 bases stayed unmatched. The CDR3 spells CASSSSGGEGETQYF. DNA for the CDR3: TGTGCCAGCAGCTCCTCGGGAGGGGAGGGGGAGACCCAGTACTTC.

Only one count was recorded for this clonotype. This chain connects TRBV14 to TRBJ2-5, with 7 positions matching TRBD2. The germline gives CDR1 SGHDN, CDR2 FVKESK. V shed 6 bases and J 1 base; nucleotides not matched to a gene: 17. This CDR3 is built from 18 residues. The CDR3 nucleotides are TGTGCCAGCAGTCGCAGCGGGGAGGCCGGAAAACGCCAAGAGACCCAGTACTTC. This translates into CASSRSGEAGKRQETQYF.

The CDR3 DNA reads TGTGCCAGCAGTTATGAGGGTGGGAGTAATTCACCCCTCCACTTT. Encoded protein: CASSYEGGSNSPLHF. The chain combines TRBV6-5 with TRBJ1-6, with D unresolved. Germline V gene lookup returns CDR1 MNHEY and CDR2 SVGAGI. V lost 3 bases to trimming and J lost 6 bases, with 12 bases between them. The CDR3 is 15 residues long.

This clonotype has just one count. This chain links TRBV20-1 with TRBJ2-7; D might be TRBD2 (5 bases). Germline V CDR1 and CDR2: DFQATT, SNEGSKA (reference sequence). V lost 6 bases to trimming and J lost 7 bases, with 13 bases between them. The CDR3 has 11 residues. The DNA for the CDR3 is TGCAGTGCCGCGGGCCCCAATGAGCAGTACTTC. Translating it yields CSAAGPNEQYF.

The V gene is TRBV2, the J gene TRBJ2-3; 9 nucleotides align to TRBD2. CDR1 is SNHLY, CDR2 FYNNEI, per germline. V lost 7 bases to trimming and J lost 6 bases; unmatched junction nucleotides: 11. CDR3 size: 15 residues. In nucleotides, the CDR3 is TGTGCCAGCAAGGCTCGGAGCGGGGGGCTCGATACGCAGTATTTT. Its protein product is CASKARSGGLDTQYF.

The gene calls are TRBV9 and TRBJ2-5, with D hard to call. Trimming pared 3 bases from V and 4 bases from J, leaving 4 bases between. This CDR3 spans 11 amino acids. CDR1 SGDLS and CDR2 YYNGEE come from the germline V gene. Here the CDR3 reads CASSAGETQYF. CDR3 bases: TGTGCCAGCAGCGCGGGAGAGACCCAGTACTTC.

CDR3 amino acids: CASSPVAAYEQYF. The CDR3 DNA is TGTGCCAGCTCACCGGTAGCAGCCTACGAGCAGTACTTC. This rearrangement joins TRBV18 to TRBJ2-7, with D unresolved. V lost 3 bases to trimming and J lost 2 bases, with 8 bases between them. Germline V gene lookup returns CDR1 KGHSH and CDR2 LQKENI. The CDR3 is 13 residues long.

This chain uses TRBV6-2 or TRBV6-3 with TRBJ2-7; maybe TRBD1 (5 bases). The CDR3 runs to 12 residues. V lost 7 bases to trimming and J lost 4 bases, with 11 bases between them. The germline CDR1 and CDR2 sequences are MNHEY and SVGEGT. CDR3: CASTPQGYEQYF. The CDR3 DNA follows: TGTGCCAGCACCCCTCAGGGATACGAGCAGTACTTC.

V usage is TRBV4-1 and J usage is TRBJ1-2; D is unclear. Per the germline V gene, CDR1 is MGHRA and CDR2 is YSYEKL. V lost 4 bases, J lost 5 bases, and 14 bases lay in between. The CDR3 is 14 residues long. CDR3 sequence: CASSPVREAYGYTF. CDR3 DNA: TGCGCCAGCAGCCCTGTCCGAGAGGCTTATGGCTACACCTTC.